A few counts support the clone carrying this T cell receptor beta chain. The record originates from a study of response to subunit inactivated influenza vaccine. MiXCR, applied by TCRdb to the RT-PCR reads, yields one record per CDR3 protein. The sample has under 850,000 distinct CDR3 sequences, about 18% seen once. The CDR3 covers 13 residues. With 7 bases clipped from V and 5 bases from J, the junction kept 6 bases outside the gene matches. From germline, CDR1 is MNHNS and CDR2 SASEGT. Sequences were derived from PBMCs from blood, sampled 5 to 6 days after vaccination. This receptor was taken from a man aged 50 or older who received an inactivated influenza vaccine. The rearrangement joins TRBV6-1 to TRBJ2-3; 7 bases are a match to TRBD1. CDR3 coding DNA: TGTGCCAGCACACCCAGGGGGATAGATACGCAGTATTTT. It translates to CASTPRGIDTQYF.